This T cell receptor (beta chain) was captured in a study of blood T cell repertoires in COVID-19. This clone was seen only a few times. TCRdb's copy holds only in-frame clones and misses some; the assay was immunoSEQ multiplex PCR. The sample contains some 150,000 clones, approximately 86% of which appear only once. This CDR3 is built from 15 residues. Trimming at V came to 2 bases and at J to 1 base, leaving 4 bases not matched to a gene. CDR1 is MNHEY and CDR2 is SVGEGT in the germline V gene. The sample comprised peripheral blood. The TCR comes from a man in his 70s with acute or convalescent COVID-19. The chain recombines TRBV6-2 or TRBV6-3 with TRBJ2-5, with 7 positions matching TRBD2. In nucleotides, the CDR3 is TGTGCCAGCAGTTACCAGCGGGACCTCCAAGAGACCCAGTACTTC. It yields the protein CASSYQRDLQETQYF.